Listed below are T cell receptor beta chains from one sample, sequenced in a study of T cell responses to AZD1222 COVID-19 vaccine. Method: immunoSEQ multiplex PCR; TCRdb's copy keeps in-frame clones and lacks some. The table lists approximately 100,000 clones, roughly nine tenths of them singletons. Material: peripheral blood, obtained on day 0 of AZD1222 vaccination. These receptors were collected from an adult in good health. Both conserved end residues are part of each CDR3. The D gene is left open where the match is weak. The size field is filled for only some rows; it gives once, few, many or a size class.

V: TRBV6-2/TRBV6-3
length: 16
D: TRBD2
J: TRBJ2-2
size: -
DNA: TGTGCCAGCAGTTACTTTAGCGGGGGCGACACCGGGGAGCTGTTTTTT
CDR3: CASSYFSGGDTGELFF

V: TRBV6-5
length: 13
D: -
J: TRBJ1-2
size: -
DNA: TGTGCCAGCCTAACAGGGCGGGGATATGGCTACACCTTC
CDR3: CASLTGRGYGYTF

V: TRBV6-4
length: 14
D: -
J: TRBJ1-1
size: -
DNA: TGTGCCAGCGTACGAGCGGACAGCCAGAATGAAGCTTTCTTT
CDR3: CASVRADSQNEAFF

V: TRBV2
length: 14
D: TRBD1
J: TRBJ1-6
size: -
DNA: TGTGCCAGCTCTGGACAGGGCAATAATTCACCCCTCCACTTT
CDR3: CASSGQGNNSPLHF

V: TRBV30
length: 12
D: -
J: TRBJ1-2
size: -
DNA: TGTGCCTGGAGTTCGTCCTACAACGGCTACACCTTC
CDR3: CAWSSSYNGYTF

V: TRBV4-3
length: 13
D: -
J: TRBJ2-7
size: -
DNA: TGCGCCAGCAGCCAAGACACCGCCTACGAGCAGTACTTC
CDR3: CASSQDTAYEQYF

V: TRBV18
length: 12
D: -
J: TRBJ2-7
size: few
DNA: TGTGCCAGCTCACCTGGGGGATACGAGCAGTACTTC
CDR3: CASSPGGYEQYF

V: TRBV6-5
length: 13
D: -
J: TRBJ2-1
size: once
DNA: TGTGCCAGCAGTTACGTCACAGGCAATGAGCAGTTCTTC
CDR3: CASSYVTGNEQFF

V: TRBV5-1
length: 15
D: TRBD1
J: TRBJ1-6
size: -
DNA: TGCGCCAGCAGCTTAAGGACAGGGGATAATTCACCCCTCCACTTT
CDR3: CASSLRTGDNSPLHF

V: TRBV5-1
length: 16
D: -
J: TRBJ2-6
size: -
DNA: TGCGCCAGCAGCTTGGTATCGCCCTCTGGGGCCAACGTCCTGACTTTC
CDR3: CASSLVSPSGANVLTF

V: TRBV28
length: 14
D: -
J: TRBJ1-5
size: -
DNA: TGTGCCAGCAGCATTCCCCAGGGGAAAAAGCCCCAGCATTTT
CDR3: CASSIPQGKKPQHF

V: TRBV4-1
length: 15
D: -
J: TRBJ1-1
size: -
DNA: TGCGCCAGCAGCCAAGTACAGGGTTTTGACACTGAAGCTTTCTTT
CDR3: CASSQVQGFDTEAFF

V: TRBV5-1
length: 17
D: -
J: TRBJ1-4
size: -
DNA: TGCGCCAGCAGCTTGGATGCGGTGGGGCTTACTAATGAAAAACTGTTTTTT
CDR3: CASSLDAVGLTNEKLFF

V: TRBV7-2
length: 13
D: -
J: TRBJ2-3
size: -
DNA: TGTGCCAGCAGCTTAGGAAGCACAGATACGCAGTATTTT
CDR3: CASSLGSTDTQYF

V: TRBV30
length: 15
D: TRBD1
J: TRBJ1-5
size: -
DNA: TGTGCCTGGAGTGTCGCCGGGACAGGAGATCAGCCCCAGCATTTT
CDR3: CAWSVAGTGDQPQHF

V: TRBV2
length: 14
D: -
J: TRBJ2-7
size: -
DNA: TGTGCCAGCAGTGCCGGACAGATATCCTACGAGCAGTACTTC
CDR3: CASSAGQISYEQYF

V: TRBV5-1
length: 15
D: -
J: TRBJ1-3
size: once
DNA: TGCGCCAGCAGCTTCGATAGCTCCTCTGGAAACACCATATATTTT
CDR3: CASSFDSSSGNTIYF

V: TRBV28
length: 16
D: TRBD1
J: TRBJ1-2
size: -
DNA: TGTGCCAGCAGTTTATTTCTCACTGACAGGGCGAGAGGCTACACCTTC
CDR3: CASSLFLTDRARGYTF